This T cell receptor beta chain was sequenced during a study of T cell responses to AZD1222 COVID-19 vaccine. Overall study results and limits: White British people made up most donors, females outnumbered males, and clonal diversity was possibly underestimated. Scientists sampled the repertoires only once the peak T cell response had passed. Only a handful of AZD1222 recipients, several in all, had baseline seropositivity.

Turning to this clone: Its antigen is currently unknown.

The CDR3 totals 12 residues. V was clipped by 3 bases and J by 6 bases, with 9 bases between them. Germline V gene lookup returns CDR1 SGHDN and CDR2 FVKESK. Sequencing was performed with immunoSEQ multiplex PCR; in TCRdb, only in-frame clones are kept and a portion is missing. This repertoire shows 100,000 to 150,000 clones, about 93% found once; its top ten account for roughly 5.9%. The sequence was collected from an adult in good health. The chain links TRBV14 to TRBJ2-7; D possibly uses TRBD1 or TRBD2 (5 bases each). Source: peripheral blood, taken on day 0 of AZD1222 vaccination. This CDR3 reads CASSQSGAEQYF. CDR3 bases: TGTGCCAGCAGCCAGTCCGGGGCCGAGCAGTACTTC. Full variable domain (remainder filled in from reference TRBV14 and TRBJ2-7): EAGVTQFPSHSVIEKGQTVTLRCDPISGHDNLYWYRRVMGKEIKFLLHFVKESKQDESGMPNNRFLAERTGGTYSTLKVQPAELEDSGVYFCASSQSGAEQYFGPGTRLTVT.